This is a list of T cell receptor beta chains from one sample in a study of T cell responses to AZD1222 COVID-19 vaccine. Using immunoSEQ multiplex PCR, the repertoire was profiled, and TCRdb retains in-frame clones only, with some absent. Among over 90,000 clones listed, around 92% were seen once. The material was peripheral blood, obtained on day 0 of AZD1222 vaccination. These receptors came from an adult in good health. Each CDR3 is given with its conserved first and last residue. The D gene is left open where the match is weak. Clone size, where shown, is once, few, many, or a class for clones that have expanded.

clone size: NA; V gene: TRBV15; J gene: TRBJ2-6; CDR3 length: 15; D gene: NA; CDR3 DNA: TGTGCCACCAGCAGAGGACACTCTGGGGCCAACGTCCTGACTTTC; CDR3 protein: CATSRGHSGANVLTF
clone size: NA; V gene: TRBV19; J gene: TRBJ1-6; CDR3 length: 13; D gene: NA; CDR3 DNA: TGTGCCAGTAGTATCGGGACCAATTCACCCCTCCACTTT; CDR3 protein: CASSIGTNSPLHF
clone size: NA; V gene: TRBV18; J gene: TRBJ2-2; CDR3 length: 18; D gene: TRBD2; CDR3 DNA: TGTGCCAGCTCACCAGGGACTAGCGGGAGAAGAGGGACCGGGGAGCTGTTTTTT; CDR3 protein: CASSPGTSGRRGTGELFF
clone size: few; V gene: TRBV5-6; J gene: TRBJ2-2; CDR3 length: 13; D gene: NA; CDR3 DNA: TGTGCCAGCAGCTGGAGGGCAACCGGGGAGCTGTTTTTT; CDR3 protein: CASSWRATGELFF
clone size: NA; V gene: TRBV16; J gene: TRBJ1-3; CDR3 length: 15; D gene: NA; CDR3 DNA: TGTGCCAGCAGCCAAGAATCAGGCTCTGGAAACACCATATATTTT; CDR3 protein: CASSQESGSGNTIYF
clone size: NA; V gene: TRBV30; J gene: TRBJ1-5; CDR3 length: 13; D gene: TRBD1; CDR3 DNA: TGTGCCTGGAGTAGGACAGGGGGCCATCCCCAGCATTTT; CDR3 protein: CAWSRTGGHPQHF
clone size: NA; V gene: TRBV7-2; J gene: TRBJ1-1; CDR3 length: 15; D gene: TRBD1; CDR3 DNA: TGTGCCAGCAGCTTGTCCGGGACAGGGCTCACTGAAGCTTTCTTT; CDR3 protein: CASSLSGTGLTEAFF
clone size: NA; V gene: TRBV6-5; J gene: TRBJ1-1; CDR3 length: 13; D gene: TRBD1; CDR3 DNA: TGTGCCAGCAGCGACGACAGGGCCACTGAAGCTTTCTTT; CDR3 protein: CASSDDRATEAFF
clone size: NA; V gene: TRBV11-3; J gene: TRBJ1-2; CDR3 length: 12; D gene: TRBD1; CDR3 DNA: TGTGCCAGCAGCTTAGGACAGGGCCCGGCCACCTTC; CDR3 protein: CASSLGQGPATF
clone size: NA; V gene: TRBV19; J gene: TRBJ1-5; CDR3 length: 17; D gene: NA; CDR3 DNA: TGTGCCAGTAGTGTGCAGGGAACCACCTATAGCAATCAGCCCCAGCATTTT; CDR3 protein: CASSVQGTTYSNQPQHF
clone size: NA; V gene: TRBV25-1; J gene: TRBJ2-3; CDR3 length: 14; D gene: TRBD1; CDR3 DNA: TGTGCCAGCAGCGGGGACAGAATTACAGATACGCAGTATTTT; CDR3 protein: CASSGDRITDTQYF
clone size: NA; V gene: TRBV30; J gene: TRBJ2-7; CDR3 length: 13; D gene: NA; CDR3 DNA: TGTGCCTGGACCAAGGACGGAGCCTACGAGCAGTACTTC; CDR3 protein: CAWTKDGAYEQYF
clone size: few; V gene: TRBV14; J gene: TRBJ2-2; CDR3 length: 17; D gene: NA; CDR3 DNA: TGTGCCAGCAGCCAAGATCTCCCCGGGGTGAGGACCGGGGAGCTGTTTTTT; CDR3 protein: CASSQDLPGVRTGELFF
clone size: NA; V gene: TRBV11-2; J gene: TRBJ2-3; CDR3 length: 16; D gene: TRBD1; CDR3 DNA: TGTGCCAGCAGTCGTATCCAGGGGGCTCGAACAGATACGCAGTATTTT; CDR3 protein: CASSRIQGARTDTQYF
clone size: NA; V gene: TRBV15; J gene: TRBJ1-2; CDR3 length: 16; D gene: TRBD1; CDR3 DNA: TGTGCCACCAGCAGAGATCAATCGGGACAGGGTGTCGGCTACACCTTC; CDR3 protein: CATSRDQSGQGVGYTF
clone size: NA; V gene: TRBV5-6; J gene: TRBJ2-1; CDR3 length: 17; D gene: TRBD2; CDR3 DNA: TGTGCCAGCAGCTTGTTTGGAGGACTAGCGGGAGAGAATGAGCAGTTCTTC; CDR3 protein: CASSLFGGLAGENEQFF
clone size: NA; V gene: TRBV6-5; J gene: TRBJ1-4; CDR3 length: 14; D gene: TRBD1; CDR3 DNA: TGTGCCAGCACCCCATTAGGGGGCTATGAAAAACTGTTTTTT; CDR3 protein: CASTPLGGYEKLFF
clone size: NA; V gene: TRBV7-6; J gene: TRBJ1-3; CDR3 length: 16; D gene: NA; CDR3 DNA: TGTGCCAGCAGCTTAGTATCGCAGGGGTCTGGAAACACCATATATTTT; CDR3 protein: CASSLVSQGSGNTIYF
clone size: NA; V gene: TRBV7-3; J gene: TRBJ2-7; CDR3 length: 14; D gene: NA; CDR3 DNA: TGTGCCAGCAGCTTCGGACCGTTGCCCTACGAGCAGTACTTC; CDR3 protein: CASSFGPLPYEQYF
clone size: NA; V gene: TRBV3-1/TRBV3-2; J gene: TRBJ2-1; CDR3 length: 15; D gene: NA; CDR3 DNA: TGTGCCAGCGAAATGGCGGGACGGCTAGACAATGAGCAGTTCTTC; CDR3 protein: CASEMAGRLDNEQFF
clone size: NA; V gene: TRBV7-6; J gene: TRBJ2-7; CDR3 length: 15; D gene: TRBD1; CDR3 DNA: TGTGCCAGCAGCTCCGGGACAGGGGGCGTTGGCGAGCAGTACTTC; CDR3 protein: CASSSGTGGVGEQYF
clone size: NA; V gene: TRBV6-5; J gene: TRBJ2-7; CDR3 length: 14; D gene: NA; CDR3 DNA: TGTGCCAGCAGGCCTCGGACAGCCCTATCCGAGCAGTACTTC; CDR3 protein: CASRPRTALSEQYF
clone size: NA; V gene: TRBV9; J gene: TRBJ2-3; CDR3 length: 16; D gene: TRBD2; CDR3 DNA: TGTGCCAGCAGCGCCAGACTAGCCGGCCTCACAGATACGCAGTATTTT; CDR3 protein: CASSARLAGLTDTQYF
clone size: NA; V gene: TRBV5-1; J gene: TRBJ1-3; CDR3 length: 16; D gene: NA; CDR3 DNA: TGCGCCAGCAGCTTTCAAAGCGCCTACTCTGGAAACACCATATATTTT; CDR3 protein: CASSFQSAYSGNTIYF
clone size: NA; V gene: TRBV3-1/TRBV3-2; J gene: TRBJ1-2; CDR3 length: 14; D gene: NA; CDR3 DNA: TGTGCCAGCAGCCTCCGGACGGTTAGTGATGGCTACACCTTC; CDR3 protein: CASSLRTVSDGYTF
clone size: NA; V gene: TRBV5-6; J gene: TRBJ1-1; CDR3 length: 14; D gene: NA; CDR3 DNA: TGTGCCAGCAGCGAGGTTGTAGGCGGACCTGGGGCTTTCTTT; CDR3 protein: CASSEVVGGPGAFF
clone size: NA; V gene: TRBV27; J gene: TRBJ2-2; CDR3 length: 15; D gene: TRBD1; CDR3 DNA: TGTGCCAGCGGGAAAGACAGGGACCACACCGGGGAGCTGTTTTTT; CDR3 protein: CASGKDRDHTGELFF
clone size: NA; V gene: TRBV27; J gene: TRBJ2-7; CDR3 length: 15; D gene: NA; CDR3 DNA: TGTGCCAGCAGTTTTACTAGGGCGGAGCACTACGAGCAGTACTTC; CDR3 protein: CASSFTRAEHYEQYF
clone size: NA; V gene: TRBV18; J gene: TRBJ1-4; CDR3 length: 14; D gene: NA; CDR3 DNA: TGTGCCAGCTCACCGCGCACTTCTAATGAAAAACTGTTTTTT; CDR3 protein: CASSPRTSNEKLFF
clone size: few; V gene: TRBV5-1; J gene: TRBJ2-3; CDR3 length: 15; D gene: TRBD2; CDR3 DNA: TGCGCCAGCAGCCCTGCGGGGGTAGGGACAGATACGCAGTATTTT; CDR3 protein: CASSPAGVGTDTQYF
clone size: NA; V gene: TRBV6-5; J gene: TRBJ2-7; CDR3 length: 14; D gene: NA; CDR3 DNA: TGTGCCACAATGAGGACGAGGAGCTCCTACGAGCAGTACTTC; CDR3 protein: CATMRTRSSYEQYF
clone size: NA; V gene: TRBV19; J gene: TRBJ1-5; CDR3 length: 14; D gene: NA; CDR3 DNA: TGTGCCAGTAGTAAAGTAGGAGGCAATCAGCCCCAGCATTTT; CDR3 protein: CASSKVGGNQPQHF
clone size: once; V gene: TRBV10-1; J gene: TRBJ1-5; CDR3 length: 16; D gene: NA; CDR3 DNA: TGCGCCAGCAGTGAGAACAGGGAGGTCCGCAATCAGCCCCAGCATTTT; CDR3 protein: CASSENREVRNQPQHF
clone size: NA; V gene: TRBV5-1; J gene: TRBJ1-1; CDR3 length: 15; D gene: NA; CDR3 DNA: TGCGCCAGCAGCTTGGGCACAGGGACAAGTCCTGAAGCTTTCTTT; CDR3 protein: CASSLGTGTSPEAFF
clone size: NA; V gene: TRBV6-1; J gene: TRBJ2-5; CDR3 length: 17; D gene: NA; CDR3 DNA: TGTGCCAGCAGTGAAGACCAACTGCTCCGGGCCGCATCCCCCCAGTACTTC; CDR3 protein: CASSEDQLLRAASPQYF
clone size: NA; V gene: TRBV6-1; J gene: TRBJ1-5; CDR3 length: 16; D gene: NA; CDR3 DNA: TGTGCCAGCAGTGGAGAGGTGTGGGGGATCGGCCAGCCCCAGCATTTT; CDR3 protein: CASSGEVWGIGQPQHF
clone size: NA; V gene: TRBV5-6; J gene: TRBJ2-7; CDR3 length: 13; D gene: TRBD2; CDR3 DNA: TGTGCCAGCAGCGGGCTAGCGGGCCACGAGCAGTACTTC; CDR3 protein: CASSGLAGHEQYF
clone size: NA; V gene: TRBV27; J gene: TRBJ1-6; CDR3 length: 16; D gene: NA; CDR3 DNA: TGTGCCAGCAGTTTATTGGCAGGGTCGGCGAATTCACCCCTCCACTTT; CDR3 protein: CASSLLAGSANSPLHF
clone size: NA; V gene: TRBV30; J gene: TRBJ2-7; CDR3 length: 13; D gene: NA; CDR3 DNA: TGTGCCTGGAGTACCCAGAACACCTACGAGCAGTACTTC; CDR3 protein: CAWSTQNTYEQYF
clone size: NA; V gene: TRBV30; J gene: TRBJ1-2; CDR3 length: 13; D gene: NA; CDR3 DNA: TGTGCCTGGAGTTCGGACTCCCCCTATGGCTACACCTTC; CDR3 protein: CAWSSDSPYGYTF
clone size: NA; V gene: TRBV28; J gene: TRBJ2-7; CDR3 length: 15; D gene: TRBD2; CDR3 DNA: TGTGCCAGCAGTGAGACTAGCGTACAGTCCTACGAGCAGTACTTC; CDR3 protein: CASSETSVQSYEQYF
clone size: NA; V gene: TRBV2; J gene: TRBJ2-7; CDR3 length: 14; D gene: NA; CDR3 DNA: TGTGCCAGCAGTGACTTCTATAGCTCCTACGAGCAGTACTTC; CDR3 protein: CASSDFYSSYEQYF
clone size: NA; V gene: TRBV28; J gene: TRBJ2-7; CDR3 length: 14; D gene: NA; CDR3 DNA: TGTGCCAGTCATCACAGAGGTAGGACCTACGAGCAGTACTTC; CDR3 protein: CASHHRGRTYEQYF
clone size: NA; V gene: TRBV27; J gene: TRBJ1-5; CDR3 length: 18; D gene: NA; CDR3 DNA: TGTGCCAGCAGCACCTCTACCAGTCTAGGACAGAACAATCAGCCCCAGCATTTT; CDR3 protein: CASSTSTSLGQNNQPQHF
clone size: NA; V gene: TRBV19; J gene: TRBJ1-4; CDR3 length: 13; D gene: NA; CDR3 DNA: TGTGCCACCGCAGGGGCCAATAATGAAAAACTGTTTTTT; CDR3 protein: CATAGANNEKLFF
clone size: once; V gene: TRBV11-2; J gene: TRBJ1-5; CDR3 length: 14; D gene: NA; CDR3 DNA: TGTGCCAGCAGCCGTCTGGGCCCGGGGGGGCCCCAGCATTTT; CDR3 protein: CASSRLGPGGPQHF
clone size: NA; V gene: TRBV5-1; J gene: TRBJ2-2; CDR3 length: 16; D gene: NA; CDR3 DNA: TGCGCCAGCAGCCTAGAAGGCAGGGTCAACACCGGGGAGCTGTTTTTT; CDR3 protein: CASSLEGRVNTGELFF
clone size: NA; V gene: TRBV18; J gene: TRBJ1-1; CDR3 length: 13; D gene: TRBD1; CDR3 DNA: TGTGCCAGCTCATCCCGACAGGGGGGTGAAGCTTTCTTT; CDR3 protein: CASSSRQGGEAFF
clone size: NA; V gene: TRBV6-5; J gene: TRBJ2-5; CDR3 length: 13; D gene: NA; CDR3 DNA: TGTGCCAGCAGTACTAGCATACAAGAGACCCAGTACTTC; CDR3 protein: CASSTSIQETQYF
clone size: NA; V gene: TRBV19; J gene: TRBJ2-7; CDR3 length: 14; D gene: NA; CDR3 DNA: TGTGCCAGTAGTACCACTGGGGTTGTAGCGGCACAGTACTTC; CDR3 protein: CASSTTGVVAAQYF
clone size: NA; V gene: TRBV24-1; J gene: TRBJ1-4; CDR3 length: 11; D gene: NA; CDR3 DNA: TGTGCCACCAGTGCCGGGGAAAAACTGTTTTTT; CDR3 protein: CATSAGEKLFF
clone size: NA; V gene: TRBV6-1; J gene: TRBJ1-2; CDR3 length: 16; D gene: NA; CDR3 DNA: TGTGCCAGCAGTGAAGGGGCAAGAGGGATTGGGGGTGGCTACACCTTC; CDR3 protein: CASSEGARGIGGGYTF
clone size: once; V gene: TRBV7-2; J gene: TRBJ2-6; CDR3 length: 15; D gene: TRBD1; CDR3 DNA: TGTGCCAGCACCACCAGGGGGCCTGGGGCCAACGTCCTGACTTTC; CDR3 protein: CASTTRGPGANVLTF
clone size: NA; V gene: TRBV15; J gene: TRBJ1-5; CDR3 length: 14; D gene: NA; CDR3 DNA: TGTGCCACCAGCAGAGCGGACATCGGGACGGCCCAGCATTTT; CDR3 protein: CATSRADIGTAQHF
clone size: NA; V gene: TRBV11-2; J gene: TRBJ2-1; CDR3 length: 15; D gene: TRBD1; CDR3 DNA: TGTGCCAGCAGCAAGGGACAGGGGTTGATCAATGAGCAGTTCTTC; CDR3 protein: CASSKGQGLINEQFF
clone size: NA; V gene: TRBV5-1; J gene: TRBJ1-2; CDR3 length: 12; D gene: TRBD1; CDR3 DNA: TGCGCCAGCAGCGCGACAGGGGGCGACTACACCTTC; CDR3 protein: CASSATGGDYTF
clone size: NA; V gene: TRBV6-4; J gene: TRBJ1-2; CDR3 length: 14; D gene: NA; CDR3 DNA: TGTGCCAGCAGTGCGTCTCTGGGGCTCTGGGGCTACACCTTC; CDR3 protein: CASSASLGLWGYTF
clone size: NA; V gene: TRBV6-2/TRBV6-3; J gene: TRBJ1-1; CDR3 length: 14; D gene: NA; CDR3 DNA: TGTGCCAGCAGTTACGGACAGTTAAACACTGAAGCTTTCTTT; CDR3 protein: CASSYGQLNTEAFF
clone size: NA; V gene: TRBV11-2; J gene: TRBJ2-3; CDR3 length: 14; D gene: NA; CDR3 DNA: TGTGCCAGCAGCTTAGACATAGGCACAGATACGCAGTATTTT; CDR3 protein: CASSLDIGTDTQYF
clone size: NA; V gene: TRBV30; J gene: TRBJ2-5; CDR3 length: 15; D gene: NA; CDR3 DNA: TGTGCCTGGAGTGTCGGGCAGGGTACCGAAGAGACCCAGTACTTC; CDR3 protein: CAWSVGQGTEETQYF